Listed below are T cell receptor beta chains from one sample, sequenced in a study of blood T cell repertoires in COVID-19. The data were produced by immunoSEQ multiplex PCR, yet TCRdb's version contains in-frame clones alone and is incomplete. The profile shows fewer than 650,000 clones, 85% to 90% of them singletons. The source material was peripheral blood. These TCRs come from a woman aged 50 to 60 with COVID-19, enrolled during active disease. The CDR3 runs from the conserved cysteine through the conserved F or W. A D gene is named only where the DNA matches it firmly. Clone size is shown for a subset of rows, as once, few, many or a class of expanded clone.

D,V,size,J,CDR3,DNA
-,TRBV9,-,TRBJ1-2,CASSVQPGQPEANF,TGTGCCAGCAGCGTCCAACCTGGACAGCCTGAGGCGAACTTC
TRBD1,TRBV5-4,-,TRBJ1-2,CASSTAPRGRVHYGYTF,TGTGCCAGCAGCACCGCACCCAGGGGGCGCGTTCACTATGGCTACACCTTC
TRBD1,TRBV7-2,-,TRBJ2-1,CASRPNRGGHNEQFF,TGTGCCAGCAGGCCTAACAGGGGTGGGCACAATGAGCAGTTCTTC
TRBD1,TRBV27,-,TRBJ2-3,CASSYSRTGADTQYF,TGTGCCAGCAGTTACTCTCGGACAGGGGCAGATACGCAGTATTTT
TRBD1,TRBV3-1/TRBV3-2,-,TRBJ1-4,CASSRSEDRGRTNEKLFF,TGTGCCAGCAGCCGATCGGAGGACAGGGGGCGGACTAATGAAAAACTGTTTTTT
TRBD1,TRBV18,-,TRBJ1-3,CASSDRTYSGNTIYF,TGTGCCAGCTCGGACAGGACTTACTCTGGAAACACCATATATTTT
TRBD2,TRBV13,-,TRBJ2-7,CASSPGWGGSYEQYF,TGTGCCAGCAGCCCCGGTTGGGGGGGATCCTACGAGCAGTACTTC
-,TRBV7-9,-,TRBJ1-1,CASSLIQGEAFF,TGTGCCAGCAGCTTAATCCAGGGGGAAGCTTTCTTT
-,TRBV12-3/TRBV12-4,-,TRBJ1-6,CASRDTSSPLHF,TGTGCCAGCAGGGACACAAGTTCACCCCTCCACTTT
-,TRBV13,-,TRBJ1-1,CASSSPGQGGEVTFF,TGTGCCAGCAGCTCCCCTGGTCAGGGCGGGGAGGTAACTTTCTTT
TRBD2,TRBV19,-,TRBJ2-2,CASSIRGLAGGNGELFF,TGTGCCAGTAGTATCAGGGGACTAGCGGGGGGCAACGGGGAGCTGTTTTTT
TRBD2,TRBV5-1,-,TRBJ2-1,CASSRILAGGVSSYNEQFF,TGCGCCAGCAGCCGCATACTAGCGGGGGGCGTTAGCTCCTACAATGAGCAGTTCTTC
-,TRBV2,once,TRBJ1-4,CASSGGGAGEKLFF,TGTGCCAGCAGTGGAGGCGGGGCAGGTGAAAAACTGTTTTTT
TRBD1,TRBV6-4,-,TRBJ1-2,CASSETGGGYGYTF,TGTGCCAGCAGTGAGACAGGGGGCGGCTATGGCTACACCTTC
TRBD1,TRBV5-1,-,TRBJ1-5,CASSQTGYQPQHF,TGCGCCAGCAGCCAGACAGGGTATCAGCCCCAGCATTTT
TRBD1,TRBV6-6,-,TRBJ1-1,CASSPITGVTNTEAFF,TGTGCCAGCAGTCCGATTACAGGGGTTACAAACACTGAAGCTTTCTTT
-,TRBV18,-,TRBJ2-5,CASSPAGGETQYF,TGTGCCAGCTCACCCGCAGGTGGAGAGACCCAGTACTTC
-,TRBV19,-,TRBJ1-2,CASSSSLLLQDYGYTF,TGTGCCAGTAGTAGTTCCCTACTGTTGCAGGACTATGGCTACACCTTC
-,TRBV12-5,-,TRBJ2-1,CASGLVGGINEQFF,TGTGCTAGTGGTTTGGTTGGGGGGATCAATGAGCAGTTCTTC
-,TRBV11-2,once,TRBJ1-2,CASSLDQGFGYTF,TGTGCCAGCAGCTTAGATCAGGGTTTTGGCTACACCTTC
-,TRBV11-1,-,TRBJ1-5,CASSPDQVQPQHF,TGTGCCAGCAGCCCCGACCAGGTTCAGCCCCAGCATTTT
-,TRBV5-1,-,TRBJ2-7,CASSLNRENEQYF,TGCGCCAGCAGCTTGAACAGGGAAAACGAGCAGTACTTC
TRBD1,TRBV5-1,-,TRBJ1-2,CASSSSQGAYGYTF,TGCGCCAGCAGCTCCTCACAGGGGGCCTATGGCTACACCTTC
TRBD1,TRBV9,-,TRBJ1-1,CASSIRPLGQGDIGDTEAFF,TGTGCCAGCAGCATTCGACCATTGGGACAGGGTGATATTGGGGACACTGAAGCTTTCTTT
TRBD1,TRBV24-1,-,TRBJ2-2,CATSDSGTGDTGELFF,TGTGCCACCAGTGACTCCGGGACAGGGGACACCGGGGAGCTGTTTTTT
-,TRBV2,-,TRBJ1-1,CASSQDILIAFF,TGTGCCAGCAGTCAAGACATTCTGATAGCTTTCTTT
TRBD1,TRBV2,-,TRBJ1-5,CASSGQGNQPQHF,TGTGCCAGCAGCGGACAGGGGAATCAGCCCCAGCATTTT
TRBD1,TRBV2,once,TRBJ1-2,CASRGTGGDYGYTF,TGTGCCAGCAGAGGGACAGGGGGCGACTATGGCTACACCTTC
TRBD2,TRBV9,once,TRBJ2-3,CASSPTSGGAYTQYF,TGTGCCAGCAGTCCCACTAGCGGGGGGGCATATACGCAGTATTTT
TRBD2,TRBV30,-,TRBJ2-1,CAWGGGRSSYNEQFF,TGTGCCTGGGGCGGGGGGCGTAGCTCCTACAATGAGCAGTTCTTC
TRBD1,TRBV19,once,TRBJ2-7,CASVQGAGYEQYF,TGTGCCAGCGTACAGGGGGCCGGCTACGAGCAGTACTTC
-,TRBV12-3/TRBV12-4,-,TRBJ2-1,CASSLQGNEQFF,TGTGCCAGCAGTTTACAGGGGAATGAGCAGTTCTTC
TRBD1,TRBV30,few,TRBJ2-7,CAWSRDREGQYF,TGTGCCTGGAGCAGGGACAGGGAGGGCCAGTACTTC
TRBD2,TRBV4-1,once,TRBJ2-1,CASSQISGALNEQFF,TGCGCCAGCAGCCAGATTAGCGGGGCATTGAATGAGCAGTTCTTC
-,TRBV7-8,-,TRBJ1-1,CASSLAGPFTEAFF,TGTGCCAGCAGCTTAGCGGGGCCCTTTACTGAAGCTTTCTTT
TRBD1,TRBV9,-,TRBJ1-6,CASSPRDRGNSPLHF,TGTGCCAGCAGCCCCCGGGACAGGGGCAATTCACCCCTCCACTTT
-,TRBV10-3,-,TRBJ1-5,CAISERGINQPQHF,TGTGCCATCAGTGAACGAGGGATCAATCAGCCCCAGCATTTT
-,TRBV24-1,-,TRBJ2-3,CATSDSTQGADTQYF,TGTGCCACCAGTGATTCAACACAGGGAGCAGATACGCAGTATTTT
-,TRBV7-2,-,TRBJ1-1,CASSLESGDETEAFF,TGTGCCAGCAGCTTAGAATCAGGGGATGAGACTGAAGCTTTCTTT
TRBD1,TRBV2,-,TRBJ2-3,CASSDGGAGGIDTQYF,TGTGCCAGCAGTGATGGCGGTGCAGGGGGCATAGATACGCAGTATTTT
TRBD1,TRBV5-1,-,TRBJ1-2,CASSRGTVNYGYTF,TGCGCCAGCAGCCGAGGGACAGTAAACTATGGCTACACCTTC
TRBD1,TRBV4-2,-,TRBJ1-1,CASTTKPTGATEAFF,TGTGCCAGCACCACCAAACCCACAGGGGCCACTGAAGCTTTCTTT
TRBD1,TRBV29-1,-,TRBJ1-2,CSVDRTGSGYTF,TGCAGCGTTGATCGGACAGGGAGTGGCTACACCTTC
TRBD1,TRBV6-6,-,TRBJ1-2,CASSTTGGGGYTF,TGTGCCAGCAGTACCACAGGGGGTGGAGGCTACACCTTC
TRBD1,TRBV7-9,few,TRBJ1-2,CASSLPGGIDGYTF,TGTGCCAGCAGCTTACCAGGGGGCATTGATGGCTACACCTTC
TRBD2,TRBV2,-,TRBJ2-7,CASSEAAGGSYEQYF,TGTGCCAGCAGTGAAGCAGCGGGGGGCTCCTACGAGCAGTACTTC
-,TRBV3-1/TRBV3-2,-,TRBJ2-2,CASSQGRSPGELFF,TGTGCCAGCAGCCAAGGGAGGTCGCCCGGGGAGCTGTTTTTT
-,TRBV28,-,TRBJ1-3,CASSLWSRARNTIYF,TGTGCCAGCAGTTTATGGTCCAGGGCCAGAAACACCATATATTTT
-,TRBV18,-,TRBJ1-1,CASSPSVTNTEAFF,TGTGCCAGCTCCCCCTCGGTAACGAACACTGAAGCTTTCTTT
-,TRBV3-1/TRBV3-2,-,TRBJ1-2,CASSQDLGGGYGYTF,TGTGCCAGCAGCCAAGATCTTGGGGGGGGCTATGGCTACACCTTC
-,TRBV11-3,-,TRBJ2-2,CASSLGLDLNTGELFF,TGTGCCAGCAGCTTAGGACTAGACCTTAACACCGGGGAGCTGTTTTTT
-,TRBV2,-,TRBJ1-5,CASLQGVGQPQHF,TGTGCCAGCCTACAGGGCGTTGGTCAGCCCCAGCATTTT
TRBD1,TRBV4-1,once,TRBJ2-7,CANSQEGGTSSYEQYF,TGCGCCAACAGCCAAGAAGGGGGCACAAGCTCCTACGAGCAGTACTTC
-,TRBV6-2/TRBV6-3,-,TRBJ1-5,CASSYSMGQYSNQPQHF,TGTGCCAGCAGTTACTCGATGGGGCAGTATAGCAATCAGCCCCAGCATTTT
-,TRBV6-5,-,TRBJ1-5,CASSYSFSSNQPQHF,TGTGCCAGCAGTTACTCGTTTAGTAGCAATCAGCCCCAGCATTTT
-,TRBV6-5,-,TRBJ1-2,CASRAREVLGYTF,TGTGCCAGCAGGGCCAGGGAGGTTCTCGGCTACACCTTC
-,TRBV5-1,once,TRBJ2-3,CASSLVGDFSTDTQYF,TGCGCCAGCAGCTTGGTTGGCGACTTCAGCACAGATACGCAGTATTTT
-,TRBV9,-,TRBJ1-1,CASSPRGPLNTEAFF,TGTGCCAGCAGCCCTAGAGGTCCCCTGAACACTGAAGCTTTCTTT
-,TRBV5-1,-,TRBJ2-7,CASSLVPGVEQYF,TGCGCCAGCAGCTTGGTCCCCGGGGTCGAGCAGTACTTC